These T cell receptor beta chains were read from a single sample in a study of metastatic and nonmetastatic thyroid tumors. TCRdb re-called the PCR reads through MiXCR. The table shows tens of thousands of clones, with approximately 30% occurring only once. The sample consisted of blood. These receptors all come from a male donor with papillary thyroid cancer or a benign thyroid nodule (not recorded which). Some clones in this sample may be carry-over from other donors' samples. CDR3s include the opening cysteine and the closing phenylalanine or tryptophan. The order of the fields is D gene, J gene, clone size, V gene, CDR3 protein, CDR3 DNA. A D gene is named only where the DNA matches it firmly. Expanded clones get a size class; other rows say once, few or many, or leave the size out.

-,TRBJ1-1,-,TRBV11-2,CASSLVGAGNVAEAFF,TGTGCCAGCAGCTTAGTAGGGGCAGGGAATGTGGCTGAAGCTTTCTTT
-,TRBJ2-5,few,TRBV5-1,CASSLTREQETQYF,TGCGCCAGCAGCTTAACACGGGAACAAGAGACCCAGTACTTC
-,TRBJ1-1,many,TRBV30,CAGRFSVSEAFF,TGTGCCGGTCGGTTTTCCGTGAGTGAAGCTTTCTTT
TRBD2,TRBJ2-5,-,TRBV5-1,CASQLPRGGGETQYF,TGCGCCAGCCAGCTCCCCCGGGGGGGCGGAGAGACCCAGTACTTC
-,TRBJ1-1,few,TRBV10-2,CASSGLNTEAFF,TGCGCCAGCAGCGGATTGAACACTGAAGCTTTCTTT
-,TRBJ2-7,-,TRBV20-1,CSASGSRDTYEQYF,TGCAGTGCTAGCGGCAGCCGTGATACCTACGAGCAGTACTTC
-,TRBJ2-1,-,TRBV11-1,CASSLMAGFQHNEQFF,TGTGCCAGCAGCTTGATGGCAGGGTTTCAACACAATGAGCAGTTCTTC
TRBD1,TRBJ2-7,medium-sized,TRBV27,CASSLRDSLTYEQYF,TGTGCCAGCAGTCTCCGGGACAGCCTAACCTACGAGCAGTACTTC
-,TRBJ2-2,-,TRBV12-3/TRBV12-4,CSSSLGAETYGEELFF,TGTTCCAGCAGTTTAGGGGCTGAGACCTATGGCGAGGAGCTGTTTTTT
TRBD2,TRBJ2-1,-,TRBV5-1,CASSLRPRLAYNEQFF,TGCGCCAGCAGCCTTCGTCCGAGACTAGCTTACAATGAGCAGTTCTTC
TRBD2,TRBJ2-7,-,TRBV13,CASSSSGRAYEQYF,TGTGCCAGCAGCTCTAGCGGGAGGGCATACGAGCAGTACTTC
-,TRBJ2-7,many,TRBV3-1,CASSQGVPASYEQYF,TGTGCCAGCAGCCAAGGGGTCCCTGCCTCCTACGAGCAGTACTTC
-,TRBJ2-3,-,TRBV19,CASSIVAGDTQYF,TGTGCCAGTAGTATAGTAGCTGGGGATACGCAGTATTTT
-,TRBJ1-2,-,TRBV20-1,CSAAQNGPYGYTF,TGCAGTGCTGCACAAAACGGACCCTATGGCTACACCTTC
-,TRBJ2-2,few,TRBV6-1,CASKRDDSTNTGDLFF,TGTGCCAGCAAGAGGGACGACAGCACGAACACCGGGGATTTGTTTTTT
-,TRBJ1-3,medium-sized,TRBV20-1,CSARGHISGNTIYF,TGCAGTGCTAGAGGTCACATTTCCGGAAACACCATATATTTT
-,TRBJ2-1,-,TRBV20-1,CSASDNEQFF,TGCAGTGCTAGTGATAATGAGCAGTTCTTC
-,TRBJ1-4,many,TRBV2,CASRLGRANEKLFF,TGTGCCAGCAGACTAGGGAGGGCTAATGAAAAACTGTTTTTT
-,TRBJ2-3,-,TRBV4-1,CASSLFLRDTQYF,TGCGCCAGCAGCCTCTTCCTCCGGGATACGCAGTATTTT
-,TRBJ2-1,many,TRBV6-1,CASSPSGVPYNEQFF,TGTGCCAGCAGTCCCTCCGGGGTGCCCTACAATGAGCAGTTCTTC
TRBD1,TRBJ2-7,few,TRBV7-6,CASSDRQGLGYEQYF,TGTGCCAGCAGCGACCGACAGGGCCTCGGGTACGAGCAGTACTTC
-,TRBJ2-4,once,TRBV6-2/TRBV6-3,CASSHRQGGLLNIQYF,TGTGCCAGCAGTCACCGGCAGGGGGGGCTATTAAACATTCAGTACTTC
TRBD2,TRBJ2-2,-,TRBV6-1,CASRVWTSVPGELFF,TGTGCCAGCAGAGTTTGGACTAGCGTTCCCGGGGAGCTGTTTTTT
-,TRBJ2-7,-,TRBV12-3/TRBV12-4,CASSWGSGIGYEQYF,TGTGCCAGCAGTTGGGGTTCGGGAATAGGCTACGAGCAGTACTTC
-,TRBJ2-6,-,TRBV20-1,CSARNQGTGANVLTF,TGCAGTGCTAGGAATCAGGGAACTGGGGCCAACGTCCTGACTTTC
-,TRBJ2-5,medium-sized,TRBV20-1,CSASMGNPQETQYF,TGCAGTGCTAGTATGGGGAACCCCCAAGAGACCCAGTACTTC
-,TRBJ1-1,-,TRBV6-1,CASREEGLQNTEAFF,TGTGCCAGCAGGGAGGAAGGGCTACAGAATACTGAAGCTTTCTTT
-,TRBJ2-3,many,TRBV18,CASSPDSLGDTQYF,TGTGCCAGCTCACCAGACAGCCTCGGAGATACGCAGTATTTT
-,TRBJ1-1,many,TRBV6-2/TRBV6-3,CASSQDLNTEAFF,TGTGCCAGCAGCCAAGATCTGAACACTGAAGCTTTCTTT
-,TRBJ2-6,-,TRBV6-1,CASRQRSDSSGANVLTF,TGTGCCAGCAGGCAGAGAAGTGACAGCTCTGGGGCCAACGTCCTGACTTTC
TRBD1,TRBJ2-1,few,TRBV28,CASRKGAYEQFF,TGTGCCAGCAGAAAGGGGGCGTATGAGCAGTTCTTC
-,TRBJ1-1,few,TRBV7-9,CASSRGDHTEAFF,TGTGCCAGCAGCCGGGGGGACCACACTGAAGCTTTCTTT
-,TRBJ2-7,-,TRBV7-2,CASSLTGYSYEQYF,TGTGCCAGCAGCTTAACAGGATACTCCTACGAGCAGTACTTC
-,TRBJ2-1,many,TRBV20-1,CSAREGSNSYNEQFF,TGCAGTGCTAGGGAGGGCAGCAACTCCTACAATGAGCAGTTCTTC
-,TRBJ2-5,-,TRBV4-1,CASSQEWERQETQYF,TGCGCCAGCAGCCAAGAATGGGAGCGTCAGGAGACCCAGTACTTC
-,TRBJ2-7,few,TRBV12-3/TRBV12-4,CASSQGVGEYF,TGTGCCAGCAGTCAGGGAGTAGGGGAGTACTTC
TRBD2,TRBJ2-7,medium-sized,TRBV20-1,CSARKLETGGYEQYF,TGCAGTGCTAGAAAACTTGAGACGGGAGGCTACGAGCAGTACTTC
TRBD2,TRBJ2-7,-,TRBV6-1,CASRPTPGLASYEQYF,TGTGCCAGCAGACCTACTCCGGGACTAGCGAGCTACGAGCAGTACTTC
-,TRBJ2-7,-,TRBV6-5,CASSYLPRDEQYF,TGTGCCAGCAGTTACCTACCGCGCGACGAGCAGTACTTC
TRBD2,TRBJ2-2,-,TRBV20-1,CSARGRAELAGHNTGELFF,TGCAGTGCTAGAGGGCGGGCCGAACTAGCGGGACACAACACCGGGGAGCTGTTTTTT
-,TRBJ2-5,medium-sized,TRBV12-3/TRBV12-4,CASSPQAEETQYF,TGTGCCAGCAGTCCCCAGGCGGAAGAGACCCAGTACTTC
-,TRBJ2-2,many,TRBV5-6,CASSWTVTGELFF,TGTGCCAGCAGCTGGACAGTCACCGGGGAGCTGTTTTTT
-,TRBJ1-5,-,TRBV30,CAWSTLGTRNQPQHF,TGTGCCTGGAGTACTTTGGGGACAAGGAATCAGCCCCAGCATTTT
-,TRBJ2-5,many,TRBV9,CASSVGYRDGGQETQYF,TGTGCCAGCAGCGTAGGGTACAGGGATGGTGGTCAAGAGACCCAGTACTTC
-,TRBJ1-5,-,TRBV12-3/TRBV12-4,CASTADSNQPQHF,TGTGCCAGCACCGCGGACAGCAATCAGCCCCAGCATTTT
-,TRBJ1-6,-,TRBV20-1,CSAGRTADNSPLHF,TGCAGTGCGGGTCGGACAGCCGATAATTCACCCCTCCACTTT
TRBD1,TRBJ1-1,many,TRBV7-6,CASSCHRGHTEAFF,TGTGCCAGCAGCTGCCACAGGGGGCACACTGAAGCTTTCTTT
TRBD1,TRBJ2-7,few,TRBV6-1,CASSGTGIYEQYF,TGTGCCAGCAGTGGGACAGGGATCTACGAGCAGTACTTC
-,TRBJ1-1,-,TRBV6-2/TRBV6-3,CASSYREASTEAFF,TGTGCCAGCAGTTACAGAGAGGCAAGCACTGAAGCTTTCTTT
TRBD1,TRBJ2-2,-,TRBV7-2,CASSQQGANTGELFF,TGTGCCAGCAGTCAGCAGGGGGCAAACACCGGGGAGCTGTTTTTT
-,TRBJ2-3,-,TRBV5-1,CASSLVGHPTDTQYF,TGCGCCAGCAGCTTGGTAGGCCACCCCACAGATACGCAGTATTTT
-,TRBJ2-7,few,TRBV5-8,CASSLQGRPAYEQYF,TGTGCCAGCAGCTTGCAAGGACGCCCTGCCTACGAGCAGTACTTC
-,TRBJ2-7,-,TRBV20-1,CSARDGREAQYEQYF,TGCAGTGCTAGAGATGGAAGGGAGGCTCAGTACGAGCAGTACTTC